Included here is one T cell receptor (beta chain) sequence, with context. The same CDR3 arises from other DNA sequences in this sample as well. In the study's own analysis: Nucleated cell number was recorded as an estimate derived from reference gene primer amplification. Some clones are missing from TCRdb's copy, which holds only in-frame ones; the method was immunoSEQ multiplex PCR. From that table come the V and J calls and clone size; the DNA was used to work out D and trimming. The sample includes approximately 250,000 clones, around 90% of them seen just once. The data derive from a study of blood T cell repertoires in COVID-19. Whole-study context: Sites across the United States, Italy and Spain contributed samples from acute and convalescent COVID-19.

In Seattle, patients joined the study during active infection and were tracked longitudinally. There are 13 residues in the CDR3. V lost 0 bases and J 1 base, leaving 2 bases between the germline ends. Germline CDR1 and CDR2: SGHRS and YFSETQ. The receptor's source is a man aged 25-40 years with COVID-19, enrolled during active disease. The sequencing sample was made of peripheral blood. The rearrangement uses TRBV5-1 and TRBJ1-5; no reliable D call. DNA of the CDR3: TGCGCCAGCAGCTTGGCGAGCAATCAGCCCCAGCATTTT. As protein: CASSLASNQPQHF.